This TCR beta chain derives from a study of shared clonotypes between healthy human individuals. Study results and caveats: Researchers found naive subsets generally carried larger estimated richness than memory subsets.

When replicate PCRs were run on sorted subsets, they used about 220 ng DNA, some 29,000 T cell genomes. Clones were sequenced by immunoSEQ multiplex PCR, and TCRdb holds only the in-frame ones, with some missing. The sample contains 1 million to 1.3 million clones, 75% to 85% of which appear only once. With regard to this clone: The antigen is unknown.

The CDR3 covers 16 residues. From germline, CDR1 is SGHTA and CDR2 FQGTGA. Between the trimmed V and J ends, which lost 2 bases and 5 bases, there was a span of 18 bases. Sequencing input: memory CD4+ T cells from PBMCs. Specified subset: CD45RA-negative fraction. The chain links TRBV7-3 to TRBJ1-1; D not resolved. The sequence was collected from a man aged 18-30 years in good health. Some clones in this sample may be carry-over from other donors' samples. This CDR3 reads CASSLGQLGSGTEAFF. CDR3 sequence (DNA): TGTGCCAGCAGCTTAGGGCAGCTTGGGTCGGGAACTGAAGCTTTCTTT.